These T cell receptor beta chains were read from a single sample in a study of T-cell reconstitution after alpha-beta-depleted transplantation in children. TCRdb itself ran the PCR reads through MiXCR, one entry per CDR3 protein. The profile covers tens of thousands of distinct CDR3 sequences, with roughly 5% appearing a single time and 15% to 20% taken by the ten largest. Sequences were derived from PBMCs, mostly from graft donor cells, sampled 180 days after TCRalphabeta/CD19-depleted stem cell transplant. These receptors all stem from a boy under two years old who had a stem cell transplant for acute myeloid leukemia, so the T cells may come from the graft donor. The CDR3 runs from the conserved cysteine through the conserved F or W. The order of the fields is J gene, D gene, V gene, clone size, CDR3 DNA, CDR3 protein. A D gene is named only where the DNA matches it firmly. Clone size is given for some rows only: seen once, a few or many times, or a class if the clone is expanded.

TRBJ2-2	-	TRBV5-1	many	TGCGCCAGCAGCTTGTCGAACCGGGATCTCAGGGCCGGGGAGCTGTTTTTT	CASSLSNRDLRAGELFF
TRBJ1-1	TRBD1	TRBV14	many	TGTGCCAGCAGCTTAGGGACAGGGGTCTTCACTGAAGCTTTCTTT	CASSLGTGVFTEAFF
TRBJ2-2	-	TRBV28	many	TGTGCCAGCAAAACCGGGGGGCGAACCGGGGAGCTGTTTTTT	CASKTGGRTGELFF
TRBJ2-7	TRBD1	TRBV7-2	many	TGTGCCAGCAGCCATTTTACAGGGGTCCGGGGCCACGAGCAGTACTTC	CASSHFTGVRGHEQYF
TRBJ1-1	-	TRBV12-3/TRBV12-4	many	TGTGCCAGCAGTTTAGCGCAAGGGATTTACACTGAAGCTTTCTTT	CASSLAQGIYTEAFF
TRBJ1-2	-	TRBV12-3/TRBV12-4	many	TGTGCCAGCAGTTTCTGGGGGCCGCCCTCTTCCTATGGCTACACCTTC	CASSFWGPPSSYGYTF
TRBJ1-2	TRBD1	TRBV5-1	many	TGCGCCAGCAGCGCGGACAGGGGTTCTGGCTACACCTTC	CASSADRGSGYTF
TRBJ1-2	-	TRBV7-9	few	TGTGCCAGCAGCTTAGCCCTGGGGACATTTAACTATGGCTACACCTTC	CASSLALGTFNYGYTF
TRBJ2-2	-	TRBV5-5	many	TGTGCCAGCAGCTCGCCGACGGTCGGGGAGCTGTTTTTT	CASSSPTVGELFF
TRBJ1-5	TRBD1	TRBV20-1	many	TGCAGTGCCGCTCCAGGGGGGAATCAGCCCCAGCATTTT	CSAAPGGNQPQHF
TRBJ2-5	-	TRBV14	many	TGTGCCAGCAGCCAAGTCGGACACCCCCAAGAGACCCAGTACTTC	CASSQVGHPQETQYF
TRBJ2-5	-	TRBV19	many	TGTGCCAGTAGTATAGGGAGCGATCAAGAGACCCAGTACTTC	CASSIGSDQETQYF
TRBJ2-5	-	TRBV7-6	many	TGTGCCAGCAGCTTAGTAGCGGAGACCCAGTACTTC	CASSLVAETQYF
TRBJ2-3	TRBD2	TRBV11-2	many	TGTGCCAGCAGCCTGGGCGGGGGAAGGACAGATACGCAGTATTTT	CASSLGGGRTDTQYF
TRBJ1-2	-	TRBV25-1	many	TGTGCCAGCAGCCCGGGACCGTGGTATGGCTACACCTTC	CASSPGPWYGYTF
TRBJ2-1	-	TRBV14	many	TGTGCCAGCAGCATCTTAGAAAGGCTCTACAATGAGCAGTTCTTC	CASSILERLYNEQFF
TRBJ1-4	-	TRBV2	many	TGTGCCAGCAGTGTCGGAGGCCGGTATGAAAAACTGTTTTTT	CASSVGGRYEKLFF
TRBJ1-6	TRBD1	TRBV14	many	TGTGCCAGCAGCCGGACAGGGGATTCACCCCTCCACTTT	CASSRTGDSPLHF
TRBJ1-4	-	TRBV7-8	many	TGTGCCAGCAGCTTAGCGCAGGGATATTACACTGCAACTAATGAAAAACTGTTTTTT	CASSLAQGYYTATNEKLFF
TRBJ2-5	-	TRBV20-1	many	TGCAGTGCTAGAGGCCGGGAGACCCAGTACTTC	CSARGRETQYF
TRBJ1-1	-	TRBV27	many	TGTGCCAGCAGTTTATGGGGGGGGGCGAACACTGAAGCTTTCTTT	CASSLWGGANTEAFF
TRBJ2-2	-	TRBV5-1	many	TGCGCCAGCAGCCAACGGGGTCGGGAGCTGTTTTTT	CASSQRGRELFF
TRBJ2-7	-	TRBV28	many	TGTGCCAGCAGCGAGGGGCGTGAGCAGTACTTC	CASSEGREQYF
TRBJ2-2	TRBD1	TRBV24-1	many	TGTGCCACCAGTGATCAAAGGACAGGGCAGGGAACCGGGGAGCTGTTTTTT	CATSDQRTGQGTGELFF
TRBJ1-3	-	TRBV4-1	many	TGCGCCAGCAGCCACCGGGACAACTCTGGAAACACCATATATTTT	CASSHRDNSGNTIYF
TRBJ1-5	TRBD1	TRBV2	many	TGTGCCAGCACCGGGACAGCTCTTTTCAATCAGCCCCAGCATTTT	CASTGTALFNQPQHF
TRBJ2-2	-	TRBV7-6	-	TGTGCCAGCAGCTCCTACCCAGGGAACACCGGGGAGCTGTTTTTT	CASSSYPGNTGELFF
TRBJ1-5	-	TRBV10-3	many	TGTGCCATCCGACAGAGTAGCAATCAGCCCCAGCATTTT	CAIRQSSNQPQHF
TRBJ2-7	-	TRBV5-1	many	TGCGCCAGCAGCTTGGGATTGGGGGTCTCCTACGAGCAGTACTTC	CASSLGLGVSYEQYF
TRBJ2-1	TRBD1	TRBV12-3/TRBV12-4	many	TGTGCCAGCAAGTTTTCGGGGACAGGGATCCCGTTCTTC	CASKFSGTGIPFF
TRBJ1-5	-	TRBV5-1	many	TGCGCCAGCAGCTTGACAGGGTCGGAGCAGCCCCAGCATTTT	CASSLTGSEQPQHF
TRBJ1-3	-	TRBV20-1	many	TGCAGTGCTAGGGACTCTGGAAACACCATATATTTT	CSARDSGNTIYF
TRBJ2-2	TRBD2	TRBV29-1	-	TGCAGCGTTGAATCAGGCGGGGGGAACACCGGGGAGCTGTTTTTT	CSVESGGGNTGELFF
TRBJ2-3	-	TRBV7-9	many	TGTGCCAGCAGCCCCGCGGGGTCCAGCACAGATACGCAGTATTTT	CASSPAGSSTDTQYF
TRBJ2-1	-	TRBV7-9	-	TGTGCCAGCAGTCCTACAGGGTACAATGAGCAGTTCTTC	CASSPTGYNEQFF
TRBJ2-1	-	TRBV19	many	TGTGCCAGTAGTCTGGAGGGGGTTTACAATGAGCAGTTCTTC	CASSLEGVYNEQFF
TRBJ2-2	TRBD2	TRBV6-4	many	TGTGCCAGCAGCCGACCCCGGGGACTAGCGGGGGGCACGAACACCGGGGAGCTGTTTTTT	CASSRPRGLAGGTNTGELFF
TRBJ1-1	TRBD1	TRBV15	many	TGTGCCACCAGCAGAAATAGAGACAGGGTGGTGGGGACTGAAGCTTTCTTT	CATSRNRDRVVGTEAFF
TRBJ2-1	-	TRBV12-3/TRBV12-4	many	TGTGCCAGCAGTCCCGGACAGCGCCCTACAATCGAGCAGTTCTTC	CASSPGQRPTIEQFF
TRBJ2-2	-	TRBV7-8	many	TGTGCCAGCAGCTTCCTTCCCGGGGCTACGCTCGGGGAGCTGTTTTTT	CASSFLPGATLGELFF
TRBJ2-2	TRBD2	TRBV5-8	many	TGTGCCAGCAGCCTCGACCTAGCCTGGGGACTAGCGGGGAACACCGGGGAGCTGTTTTTT	CASSLDLAWGLAGNTGELFF